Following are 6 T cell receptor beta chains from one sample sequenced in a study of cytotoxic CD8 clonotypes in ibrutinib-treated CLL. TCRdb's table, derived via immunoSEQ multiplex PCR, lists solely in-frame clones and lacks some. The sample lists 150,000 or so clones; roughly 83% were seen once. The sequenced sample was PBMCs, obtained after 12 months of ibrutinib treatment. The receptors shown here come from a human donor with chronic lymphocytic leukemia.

CDR3 protein: CASSPLRTSGPADTQYF. DNA for the CDR3: TGTGCCAGCTCACCACTTCGAACTAGCGGGCCAGCAGATACGCAGTATTTT. J is TRBJ2-3 and V is TRBV18, with 9 bases lining up with TRBD2. The CDR3 contains 17 residues. J gave up 4 bases and V 1 base, and 9 bases lay outside the gene matches. Per the germline V gene, CDR1 is KGHSH and CDR2 is LQKENI.

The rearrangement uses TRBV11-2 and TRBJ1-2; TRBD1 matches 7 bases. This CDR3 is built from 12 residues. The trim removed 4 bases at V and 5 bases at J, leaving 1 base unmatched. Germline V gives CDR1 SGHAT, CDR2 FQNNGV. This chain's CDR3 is CASSWDRYGYTF. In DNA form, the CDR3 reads TGTGCCAGCAGCTGGGACAGATATGGCTACACCTTC.

CDR3 residues: CASSKGSNTEAFF. The CDR3 DNA sequence: TGCGCCAGCAGCAAGGGCTCGAACACTGAAGCTTTCTTT. The V and J genes are TRBV4-1 and TRBJ1-1; D remains unclear. V was cut by 5 bases and J by 1 base, with 8 bases left in between. The CDR3 is made up of 13 amino acids. Germline V CDR1 and CDR2: MGHRA, YSYEKL.

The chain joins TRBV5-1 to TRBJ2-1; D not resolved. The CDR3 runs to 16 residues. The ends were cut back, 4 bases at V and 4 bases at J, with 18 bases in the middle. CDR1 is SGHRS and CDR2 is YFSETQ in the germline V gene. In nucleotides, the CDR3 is TGCGCCAGCAGCCCGGGCTTAGCCGGACGATACAATGAGCAGTTCTTC. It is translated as CASSPGLAGRYNEQFF. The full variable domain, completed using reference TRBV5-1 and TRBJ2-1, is KAGVTQTPRYLIKTRGQQVTLSCSPISGHRSVSWYQQTPGQGLQFLFEYFSETQRNKGNFPGRFSGRQFSNSRSEMNVSTLELGDSALYLCASSPGLAGRYNEQFFGPGTRLTVL.

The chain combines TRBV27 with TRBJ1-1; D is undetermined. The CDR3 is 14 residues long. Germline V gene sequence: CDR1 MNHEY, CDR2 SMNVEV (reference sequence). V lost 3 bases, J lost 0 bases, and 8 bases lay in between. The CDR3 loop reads CASSFVDMNTEAFF. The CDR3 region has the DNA TGTGCCAGCAGTTTCGTGGATATGAACACTGAAGCTTTCTTT.

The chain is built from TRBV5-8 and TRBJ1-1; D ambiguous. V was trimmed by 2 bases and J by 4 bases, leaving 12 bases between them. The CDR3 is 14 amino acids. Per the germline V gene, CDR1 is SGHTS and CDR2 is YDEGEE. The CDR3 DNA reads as TGTGCCAGCAGCTTTCGGGGATTGGGCACTGAAGCTTTCTTT. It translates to CASSFRGLGTEAFF. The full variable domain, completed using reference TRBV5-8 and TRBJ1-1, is EAGVTQSPTHLIKTRGQQATLRCSPISGHTSVYWYQQALGLGLQFLLWYDEGEERNRGNFPPRFSGRQFPNYSSELNVNALELEDSALYLCASSFRGLGTEAFFGQGTRLTVV.